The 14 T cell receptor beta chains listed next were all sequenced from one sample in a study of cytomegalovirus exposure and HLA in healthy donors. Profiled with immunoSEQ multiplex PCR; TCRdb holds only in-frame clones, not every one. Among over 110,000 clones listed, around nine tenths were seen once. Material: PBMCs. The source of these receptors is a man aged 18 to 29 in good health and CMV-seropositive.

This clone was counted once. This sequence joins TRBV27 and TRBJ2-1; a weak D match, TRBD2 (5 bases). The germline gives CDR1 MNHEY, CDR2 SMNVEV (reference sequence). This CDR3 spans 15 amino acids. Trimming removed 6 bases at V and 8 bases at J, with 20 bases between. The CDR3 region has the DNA TGTGCCAGCAGCCCCGGCGGGCTTGGGCAAGATGAGCAGTTCTTC. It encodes CASSPGGLGQDEQFF.

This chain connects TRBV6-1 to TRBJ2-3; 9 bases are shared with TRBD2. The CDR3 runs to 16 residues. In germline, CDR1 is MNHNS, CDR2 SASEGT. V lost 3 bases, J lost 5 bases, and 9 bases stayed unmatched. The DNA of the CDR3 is TGTGCCAGCAGTGATTTATCGGGCGGGGGGGGAGATACGCAGTATTTT. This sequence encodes CASSDLSGGGGDTQYF.

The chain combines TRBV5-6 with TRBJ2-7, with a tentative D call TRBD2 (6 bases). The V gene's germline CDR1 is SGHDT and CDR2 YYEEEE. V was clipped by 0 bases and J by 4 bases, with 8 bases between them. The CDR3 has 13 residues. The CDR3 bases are TGTGCCAGCAGCTTGGTACTAGCATACGAGCAGTACTTC. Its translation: CASSLVLAYEQYF.

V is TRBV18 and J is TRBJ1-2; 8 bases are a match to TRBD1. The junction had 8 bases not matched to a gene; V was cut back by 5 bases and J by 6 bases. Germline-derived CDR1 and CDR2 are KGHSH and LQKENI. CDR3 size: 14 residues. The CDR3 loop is CASSSRGQGDGYTF. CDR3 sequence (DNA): TGTGCCAGCTCATCACGAGGACAGGGTGATGGCTACACCTTC.

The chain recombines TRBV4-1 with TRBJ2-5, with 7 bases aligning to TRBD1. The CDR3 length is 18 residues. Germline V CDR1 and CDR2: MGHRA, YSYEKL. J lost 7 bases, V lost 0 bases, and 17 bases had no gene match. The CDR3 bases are TGCGCCAGCAGCCAAGACACCCTCGGGACAGACGGTCGTAGGACCCAGTACTTC. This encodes CASSQDTLGTDGRRTQYF.

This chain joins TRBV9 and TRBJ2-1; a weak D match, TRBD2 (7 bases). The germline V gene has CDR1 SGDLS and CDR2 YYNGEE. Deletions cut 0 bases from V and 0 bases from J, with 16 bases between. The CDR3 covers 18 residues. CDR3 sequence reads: CASSVEGDYLSSYNEQFF. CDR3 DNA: TGTGCCAGCAGCGTAGAGGGGGACTACCTGAGCTCCTACAATGAGCAGTTCTTC.

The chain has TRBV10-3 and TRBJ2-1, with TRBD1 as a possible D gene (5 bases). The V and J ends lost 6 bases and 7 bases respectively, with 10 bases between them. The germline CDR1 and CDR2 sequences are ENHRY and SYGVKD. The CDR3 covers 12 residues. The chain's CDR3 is CAISLQGNEQFF. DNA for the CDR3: TGTGCCATCAGCCTCCAGGGTAATGAGCAGTTCTTC.

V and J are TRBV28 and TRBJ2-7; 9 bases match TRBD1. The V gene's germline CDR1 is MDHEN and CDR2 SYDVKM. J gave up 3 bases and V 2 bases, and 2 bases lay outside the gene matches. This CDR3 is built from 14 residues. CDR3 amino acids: CASSLGGQGYEQYF. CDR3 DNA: TGTGCCAGCAGTTTAGGGGGACAGGGCTACGAGCAGTACTTC.

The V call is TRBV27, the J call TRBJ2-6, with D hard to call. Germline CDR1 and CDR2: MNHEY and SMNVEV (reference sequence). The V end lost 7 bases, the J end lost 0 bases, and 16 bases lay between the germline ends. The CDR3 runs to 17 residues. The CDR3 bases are TGTGCCAGCACCCCCATGGCAGCGCCCTCTGGGGCCAACGTCCTGACTTTC. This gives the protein CASTPMAAPSGANVLTF.

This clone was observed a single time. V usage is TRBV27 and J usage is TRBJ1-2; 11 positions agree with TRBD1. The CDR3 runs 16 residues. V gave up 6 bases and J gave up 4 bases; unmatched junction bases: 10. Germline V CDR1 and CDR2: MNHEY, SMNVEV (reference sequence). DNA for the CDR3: TGTGCCAGCAGGACCGGGACAGGGGGTAGTGGCTATGGCTACACCTTC. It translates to CASRTGTGGSGYGYTF.

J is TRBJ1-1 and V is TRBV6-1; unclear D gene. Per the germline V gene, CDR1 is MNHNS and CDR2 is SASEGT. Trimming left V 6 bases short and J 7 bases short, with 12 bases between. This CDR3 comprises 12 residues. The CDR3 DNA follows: TGTGCCAGCAGCGCCCTCAGGTATGAAGCTTTCTTT. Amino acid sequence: CASSALRYEAFF.

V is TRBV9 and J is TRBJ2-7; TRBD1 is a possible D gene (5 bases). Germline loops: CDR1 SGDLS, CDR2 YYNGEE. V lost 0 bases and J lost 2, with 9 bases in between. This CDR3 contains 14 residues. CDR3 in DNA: TGTGCCAGCAGCGTAGCTGAAGGGGCCTACGAGCAGTACTTC. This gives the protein CASSVAEGAYEQYF.

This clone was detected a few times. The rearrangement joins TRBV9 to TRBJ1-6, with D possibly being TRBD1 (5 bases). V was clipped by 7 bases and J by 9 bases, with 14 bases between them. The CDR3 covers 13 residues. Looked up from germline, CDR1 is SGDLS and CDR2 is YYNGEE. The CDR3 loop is CASGATQISPLHF. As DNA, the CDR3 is TGTGCCAGCGGGGCCACCCAAATTTCACCCCTCCACTTT.

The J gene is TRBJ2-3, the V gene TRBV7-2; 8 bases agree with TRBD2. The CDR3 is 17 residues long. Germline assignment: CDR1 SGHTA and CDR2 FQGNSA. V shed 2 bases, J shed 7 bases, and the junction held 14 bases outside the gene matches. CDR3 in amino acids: CASSLWHAGGGLYTQYF. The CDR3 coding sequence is TGTGCCAGCAGCTTATGGCATGCGGGAGGTGGGTTGTATACGCAGTATTTT.